The 21 T cell receptor beta chains below all came from one sample that was sequenced in a study of T cells in Graves' hyperthyroidism and ophthalmopathy. From RNA transcripts, TCR beta CDR3 regions were amplified. The primer set for the first-round RT-PCR of the TCR CDR3 was HTBI. One entry per CDR3 protein results from TCRdb running MiXCR on the multiplex PCR reads. The repertoire consists of some 510,000 distinct CDR3 sequences, with 35% to 55% occurring once and the leading ten covering roughly 8.2%. Sequencing was carried out using peripheral blood or thyroid tissue (not recorded which). Source of these receptors: a woman between 18 and 29 years old with Graves' hyperthyroidism.

The chain uses TRBV7-9 and TRBJ1-6, with 8 bases identical to TRBD1. The junction had 10 bases not matched to a gene; V was cut back by 5 bases and J by 7 bases. Per the germline V gene, CDR1 is SEHNR and CDR2 is FQNEAQ (reference sequence). The CDR3 sequence is 16 residues long. CDR3: CASSPSPPGGNSPLHF. In DNA, the CDR3 is TGTGCCAGCAGCCCGAGTCCGCCAGGGGGCAATTCACCCCTCCACTTT.

The chain carries TRBV7-9 and TRBJ2-7, with 8 positions matching TRBD2. The CDR3 length is 16 residues. Per germline, CDR1 SEHNR and CDR2 FQNEAQ (reference sequence). With V trimmed by 1 base and J by 2 bases, 7 bases remained unmatched. The CDR3, as DNA: TGTGCCAGCAGCTTAGGTAGCGGGGATTTCACCTACGAGCAGTACTTC. Residues: CASSLGSGDFTYEQYF.

This clonotype appeared once. The chain employs TRBV7-9 and TRBJ1-2; no firm D call. CDR3 length: 13 residues. Germline V gene data show CDR1 as SEHNR and CDR2 as FQNEAQ (reference sequence). V lost 2 bases to trimming and J lost 4 bases, with 8 bases between them. CDR3 nucleotides: TGTGCCAGCAGCTTACGGGCGGTCTATGGCTACACCTTC. The encoded protein is CASSLRAVYGYTF. Full variable domain (remainder filled in from reference TRBV7-9 and TRBJ1-2): DTGVSQNPRHKITKRGQNVTFRCDPISEHNRLYWYRQTLGQGPEFLTYFQNEAQLEKSRLLSDRFSAERPKGSFSTLEIQRTEQGDSAMYLCASSLRAVYGYTFGSGTRLTVV.

This clonotype was counted at least ten times. The rearrangement links TRBV14 to TRBJ1-1, with 8 bases aligning to TRBD1. V shed 4 bases, J shed 4 bases, and the junction held 5 bases outside the gene matches. CDR3 length equals 14 residues. From germline, CDR1 is SGHDN and CDR2 FVKESK. In DNA form, the CDR3 reads TGTGCCAGCAGCCTCAACACAGGGGGCACTGAAGCTTTCTTT. Amino acid sequence: CASSLNTGGTEAFF.

This clonotype was seen more than once but under ten times. This chain links TRBV24-1 with TRBJ2-2; the match to TRBD2 covers 7 bases. CDR1 is KGHDR, CDR2 SFDVKD, per germline. V lost 2 bases, J lost 2 bases, and 7 bases stayed unmatched. This CDR3 is built from 17 residues. The CDR3 nucleotides read TGTGCCACCAGTGATTCATCGGGAGGAAAAAACACCGGGGAGCTGTTTTTT. Encoded protein: CATSDSSGGKNTGELFF.

This clonotype has just a few counts. This chain connects TRBV20-1 to TRBJ2-5, with no clear D. Looked up from germline, CDR1 is DFQATT and CDR2 is SNEGSKA (reference sequence). This CDR3 is built from 14 residues. V gave up 1 base and J gave up 4 bases, with 13 bases separating them. The CDR3 here is CSARGHLKRETQYF. The CDR3 region has the DNA TGCAGTGCTAGAGGACACCTAAAGAGAGAGACCCAGTACTTC.

This chain uses TRBV13 with TRBJ1-2; D perhaps matches TRBD1 (6 bases). Trimming removed 5 bases from V and 0 bases from J, with 16 bases in between. CDR1 is PRHDT and CDR2 is FYEKMQ in the germline V gene (reference sequence). The CDR3 sequence is 16 residues long. CDR3 DNA sequence: TGTGCCAGCAGCGCACACCGGGACACAGCTAACTATGGCTACACCTTC. This gives the protein CASSAHRDTANYGYTF.

The rearrangement joins TRBV2 to TRBJ2-5; 10 bases align to TRBD2. With 1 base clipped from V and 7 bases from J, the junction kept 3 bases outside the gene matches. Germline V gives CDR1 SNHLY, CDR2 FYNNEI. The CDR3 runs 14 residues. CDR3 protein: CASSEGTSGRTQYF. The CDR3 DNA is TGTGCCAGCAGTGAAGGGACTAGCGGCCGGACCCAGTACTTC.

V gene TRBV7-9 combines with J gene TRBJ1-2; possibly TRBD1 for D (6 bases). Germline CDR1 SEHNR, CDR2 FQNEAQ (reference sequence). Trimming removed 5 bases from V and 8 bases from J, with 18 bases in between. CDR3 length: 14 amino acids. For the CDR3, the DNA is TGTGCCAGCAGCCCGGCCGGGGGCGCGATCGGCTACACCTTC. Residues: CASSPAGGAIGYTF.

This clonotype came up a few times. The chain uses TRBV2 and TRBJ2-5, with 8 bases aligning to TRBD1. The CDR3 spans 14 residues. Germline V CDR1 and CDR2: SNHLY, FYNNEI. The V gene end was trimmed by 5 bases and the J gene end by 5 bases; junction bases not matched to a gene: 7. DNA for the CDR3: TGTGCCAGCAGTTCGGCAGGGGGCTACGAGACCCAGTACTTC. Translation: CASSSAGGYETQYF.

At least ten counts were recorded for this clonotype. This chain joins TRBV2 and TRBJ1-1; the D gene is possibly TRBD1 (5 bases). V gave up 7 bases and J gave up 1 base, with 13 bases separating them. CDR3 length equals 14 residues. Germline values: CDR1 SNHLY, CDR2 FYNNEI. CDR3 in DNA: TGTGCCAGCAACGCAGGGTGGACGAACACTGAAGCTTTCTTT. Amino acid sequence: CASNAGWTNTEAFF.

The chain carries TRBV24-1 and TRBJ2-5; tentatively, D is TRBD1 (6 bases). The CDR3 contains 13 residues. Trimming left V 5 bases short and J 9 bases short, with 15 bases between. CDR1 is KGHDR, CDR2 SFDVKD, per germline. Written as DNA, the CDR3 is TGTGCCACCAGTGGGGAAGGACAGTTGTCCCAGTACTTC. This translates into CATSGEGQLSQYF.

The chain is built from TRBV5-8 and TRBJ1-4, with a weak D call TRBD1 (6 bases). This CDR3 comprises 14 residues. Per germline, CDR1 SGHTS and CDR2 YDEGEE. The V end was cut by 1 base, the J end by 3 bases, with 7 bases between. The CDR3 DNA reads TGTGCCAGCAGCTTGAACAGGGCTAATGAAAAACTGTTTTTT. Protein: CASSLNRANEKLFF.

The rearrangement joins TRBV6-1 to TRBJ1-5; 7 nucleotides align to TRBD1. Germline CDR1 and CDR2: MNHNS and SASEGT. This CDR3 is 14 amino acids long. V trimming: 4 bases; J trimming: 4 bases; junction bases outside the gene matches: 4. CDR3 nucleotide sequence: TGTGCCAGCAGTGTTGACAGGGAGAATCAGCCCCAGCATTTT. Translation gives CASSVDRENQPQHF.

This clonotype was recorded a few times. The chain carries TRBV25-1 and TRBJ1-3, with D unresolved. The germline V gene has CDR1 MGHDK and CDR2 SYGVNS. The ends were cut back, 0 bases at V and 0 bases at J, with 12 bases in the middle. The length of the CDR3 is 17 residues. The CDR3 here is CASSEYLRRTSGNTIYF. The CDR3 DNA reads TGTGCCAGCAGTGAATATTTGCGTCGGACCTCTGGAAACACCATATATTTT.

This clonotype was detected ten times or more. The chain employs TRBV7-8 and TRBJ1-2; TRBD1 is a possible D gene (6 bases). V lost 2 bases to trimming and J lost 8 bases, with 9 bases between them. The length of the CDR3 is 12 residues. Germline lookup yields CDR1 SGHVS and CDR2 FQNEAQ. For the CDR3, the DNA is TGTGCCAGCAGCTTAACAGGGCAGGGCTACACCTTC. It codes for CASSLTGQGYTF.

This chain joins TRBV20-1 and TRBJ2-7; 11 nucleotides agree with TRBD2. CDR1 and CDR2 (germline): DFQATT, SNEGSKA (reference sequence). This CDR3 comprises 13 residues. V was pared by 3 bases and J by 7 bases, with 5 bases of the junction left unmatched. The CDR3 DNA follows: TGCAGTGCTAGTACTAGCGGGAGAGGGGAGCAGTACTTC. As protein: CSASTSGRGEQYF.

This clonotype was counted a single time. This may come from a read error, since a much larger clone is one base off. The chain joins TRBV19 to TRBJ1-6; D might be TRBD1 (5 bases). The CDR3 spans 15 residues. Per the germline V gene, CDR1 is LNHDA and CDR2 is SQIVND (reference sequence). CDR3 coding DNA: TGTGCCGGTAGTTCCCGGGACCCCCTTCGATCACCCCTCCACTTT. It translates to CAGSSRDPLRSPLHF.

This clonotype was counted many times. The V call is TRBV20-1, the J call TRBJ2-7; tentatively, D is TRBD2 (5 bases). Germline assignment: CDR1 DFQATT and CDR2 SNEGSKA (reference sequence). The CDR3 is 12 residues long. Between the trimmed V and J ends, which lost 6 bases and 2 bases, there was a span of 11 bases. This CDR3 is CSARGDTYEQYF. The CDR3 DNA follows: TGCAGTGCCCGGGGAGACACCTACGAGCAGTACTTC.

The V gene is TRBV2, the J gene TRBJ2-5; D call uncertain. The DNA end is a closer match to TRBJ2-7, so the J assignment may be wrong. CDR1 SNHLY and CDR2 FYNNEI come from the germline V gene. There are 14 residues in the CDR3. The CDR3, as DNA: TGTGCCAGCAGTTTACCTGGACGCCTCGGCGAGCAGTACTTC. The encoded protein is CASSLPGRLGEQYF.

As regards this clonotype: The junction departs from the called germline gene at one end, perhaps through a read error. V usage is TRBV20-1 and J usage is TRBJ1-1; D is unresolved. The CDR3 totals 13 residues. CDR1 is DFQATT, CDR2 SNEGSKA, per germline (reference sequence). The CDR3 reads CSTSKVMNTEAFF. CDR3 DNA sequence: TGCAGTACTAGTAAAGTGATGAACACTGAAGCTTTCTTT.